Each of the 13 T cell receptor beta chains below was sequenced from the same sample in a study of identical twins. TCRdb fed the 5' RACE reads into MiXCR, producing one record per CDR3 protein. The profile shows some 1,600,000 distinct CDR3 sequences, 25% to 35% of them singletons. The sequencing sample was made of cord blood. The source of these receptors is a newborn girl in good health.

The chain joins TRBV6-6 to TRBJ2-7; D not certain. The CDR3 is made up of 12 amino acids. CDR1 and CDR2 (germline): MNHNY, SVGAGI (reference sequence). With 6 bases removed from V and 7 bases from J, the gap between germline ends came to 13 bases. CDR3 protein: CASREPNNEQYF. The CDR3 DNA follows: TGTGCCAGCAGGGAGCCAAACAATGAGCAGTACTTC.

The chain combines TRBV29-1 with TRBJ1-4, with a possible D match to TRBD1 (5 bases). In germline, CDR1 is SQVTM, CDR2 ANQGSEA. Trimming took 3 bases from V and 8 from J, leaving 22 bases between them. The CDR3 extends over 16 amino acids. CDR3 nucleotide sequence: TGCAGCGTTGAGGCCCTAAATCAGGGAAAGGGAGAAAAACTGTTTTTT. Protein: CSVEALNQGKGEKLFF.

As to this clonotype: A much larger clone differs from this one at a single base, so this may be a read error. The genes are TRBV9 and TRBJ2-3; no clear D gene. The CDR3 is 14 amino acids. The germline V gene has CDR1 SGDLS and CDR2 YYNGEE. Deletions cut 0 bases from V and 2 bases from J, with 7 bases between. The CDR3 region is CASSVGPTTDTQYF. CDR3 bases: TGTGCCAGCAGCGTAGGGCCTACCACAGATACGCAGTATTTT.

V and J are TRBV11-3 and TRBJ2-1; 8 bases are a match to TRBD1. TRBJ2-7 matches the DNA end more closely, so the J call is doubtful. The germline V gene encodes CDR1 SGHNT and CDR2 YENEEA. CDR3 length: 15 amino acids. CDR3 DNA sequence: TGTGCCAGCAGCTTACAGGGGGCTGGGTACAATGAGCAGTACTTC. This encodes CASSLQGAGYNEQYF.

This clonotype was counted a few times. The CDR3 DNA is TGTGCCAGCAGCCGTGGACTCCCTACAAGCTCCTACGAGCAGTACTTC. It encodes CASSRGLPTSSYEQYF. This sequence joins TRBV11-2 and TRBJ2-7, with TRBD2 as a possible D gene (5 bases). Germline V gene sequence: CDR1 SGHAT, CDR2 FQNNGV. V was cut by 5 bases and J by 0 bases, with 17 bases left in between. This CDR3 contains 16 residues.

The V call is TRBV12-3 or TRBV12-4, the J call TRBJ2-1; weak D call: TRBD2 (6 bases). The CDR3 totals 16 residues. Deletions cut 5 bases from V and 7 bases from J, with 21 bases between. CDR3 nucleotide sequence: TGTGCCAGCAGTCCCCTGTTGGAGCGGAGGGGAAATGAGCAGTTCTTC. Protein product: CASSPLLERRGNEQFF.

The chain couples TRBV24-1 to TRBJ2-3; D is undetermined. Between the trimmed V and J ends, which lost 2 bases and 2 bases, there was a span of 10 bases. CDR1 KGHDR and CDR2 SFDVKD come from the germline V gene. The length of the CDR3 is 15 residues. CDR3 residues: CATSDSDTYTDTQYF. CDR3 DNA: TGTGCCACCAGTGATTCTGACACCTACACAGATACGCAGTATTTT.

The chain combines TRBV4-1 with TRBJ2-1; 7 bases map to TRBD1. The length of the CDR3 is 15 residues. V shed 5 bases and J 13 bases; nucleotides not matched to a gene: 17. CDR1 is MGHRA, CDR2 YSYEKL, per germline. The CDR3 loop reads CASSSVRGREETQFF. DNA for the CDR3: TGCGCCAGCAGCTCGGTAAGGGGGCGAGAAGAGACCCAGTTCTTC.

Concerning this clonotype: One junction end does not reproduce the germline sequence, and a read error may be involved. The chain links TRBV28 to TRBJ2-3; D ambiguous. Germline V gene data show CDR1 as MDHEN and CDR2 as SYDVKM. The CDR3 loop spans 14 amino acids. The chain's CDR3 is CASSSGRLVDTQYF. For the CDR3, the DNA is TGCGCCAGCAGTTCAGGACGATTGGTGGATACGCAGTATTTT.

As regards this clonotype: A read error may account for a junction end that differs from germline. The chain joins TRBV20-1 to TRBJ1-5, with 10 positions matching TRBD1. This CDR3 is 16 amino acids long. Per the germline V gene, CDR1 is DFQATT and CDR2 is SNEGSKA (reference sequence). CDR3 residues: CSARRTGGGSNQPRHF. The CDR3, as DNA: TGCAGTGCCCGTCGGACAGGGGGAGGTAGCAATCAGCCCCGGCATTTT.

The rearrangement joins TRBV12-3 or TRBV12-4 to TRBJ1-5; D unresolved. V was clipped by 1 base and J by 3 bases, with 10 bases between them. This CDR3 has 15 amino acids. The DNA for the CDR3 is TGTGCCAGCAGTTTAGGCGACGGACCCAATCAGCCCCAGCATTTT. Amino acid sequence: CASSLGDGPNQPQHF.

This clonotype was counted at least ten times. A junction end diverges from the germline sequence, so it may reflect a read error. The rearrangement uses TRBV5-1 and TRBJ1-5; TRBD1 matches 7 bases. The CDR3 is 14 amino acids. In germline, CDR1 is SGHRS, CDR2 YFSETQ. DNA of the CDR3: TGTGCCAGCAGTTTGGACAGGAGCAATCAGCCCCAGCATTTT. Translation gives CASSLDRSNQPQHF.

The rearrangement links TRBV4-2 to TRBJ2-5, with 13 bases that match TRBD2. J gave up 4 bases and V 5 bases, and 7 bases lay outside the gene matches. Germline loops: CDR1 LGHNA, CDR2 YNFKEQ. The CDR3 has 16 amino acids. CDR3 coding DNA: TGTGCCAGCAGCGAAAGACTAGCGGGGGGCGTAGAGACCCAGTACTTC. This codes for CASSERLAGGVETQYF.